A single sample gave rise to the 17 T cell receptor beta chains below, sequenced in a study of cytomegalovirus exposure and HLA in healthy donors. A multiplex PCR was run with 60 Vbeta primers and 13 Jbeta primers. The protocol was immunoSEQ multiplex PCR, while the TCRdb copy is restricted to in-frame clones and leaves out a portion. Among under 200,000 clones listed, around 83% were seen once. Specimen: PBMCs. The receptors stem from a man in his forties in good health and CMV-seropositive.

The chain recombines TRBV11-2 with TRBJ2-5, with D perhaps matching TRBD2 (6 bases). The germline V gene has CDR1 SGHAT and CDR2 FQNNGV. The V end was cut by 4 bases, the J end by 3 bases, with 15 bases between. The CDR3 consists of 15 residues. The CDR3 is CASSSREPVKETQYF. The CDR3 coding sequence is TGTGCCAGCAGCTCACGGGAGCCCGTGAAAGAGACCCAGTACTTC.

This clone was counted a single time. This chain connects TRBV7-9 to TRBJ1-2; a weak D match, TRBD1 (6 bases). In germline, CDR1 is SEHNR, CDR2 FQNEAQ (reference sequence). The ends were cut back, 5 bases at V and 8 bases at J, with 21 bases in the middle. CDR3 length: 15 amino acids. The CDR3 bases are TGTGCCAGCAGCATAGGAGTCTTGGACAGAGGGGGCTACACCTTC. Protein sequence: CASSIGVLDRGGYTF.

This clone was seen only a few times. V and J are TRBV28 and TRBJ1-5; no clear D gene. This CDR3 is built from 12 residues. With 3 bases removed from V and 8 bases from J, the gap between germline ends came to 8 bases. Germline CDR1 MDHEN, CDR2 SYDVKM. The CDR3 DNA follows: TGTGCCAGCAGTTTCCGGAGGGAGCCCCAGCATTTT. Protein sequence: CASSFRREPQHF.

J is TRBJ2-7 and V is TRBV27; D may be TRBD2 (5 bases). V was clipped by 3 bases and J by 4 bases, with 10 bases between them. Germline lookup yields CDR1 MNHEY and CDR2 SMNVEV (reference sequence). CDR3 size: 13 residues. Written as DNA, the CDR3 is TGTGCCAGCAGTTTCGAGGGTTCGTACGAGCAGTACTTC. Translating it yields CASSFEGSYEQYF.

The chain couples TRBV28 to TRBJ2-5, with D possibly being TRBD2 (5 bases). V lost 2 bases and J lost 5, with 15 bases in between. Germline CDR1 and CDR2: MDHEN and SYDVKM. The CDR3 sequence is 15 residues long. CDR3 DNA: TGTGCCAGCAGTTTACCTAGCCACCCACGGGAGACCCAGTACTTC. Its protein product is CASSLPSHPRETQYF.

The chain recombines TRBV2 with TRBJ1-3; 8 positions match TRBD1. The CDR3 totals 13 residues. Germline-derived CDR1 and CDR2 are SNHLY and FYNNEI. V was pared by 2 bases and J by 11 bases, with 5 bases of the junction left unmatched. CDR3 residues: CASSEQGAGPIYF. In DNA, the CDR3 is TGTGCCAGCAGTGAACAGGGGGCTGGGCCCATATATTTT.

The V and J genes are TRBV6-1 and TRBJ1-4, with 11 bases matching TRBD1. Germline values: CDR1 MNHNS, CDR2 SASEGT. V shed 4 bases and J 14 bases; nucleotides not matched to a gene: 15. The CDR3 is 16 amino acids. The CDR3 protein is CASSGGTGGTLMRLFF. Here the CDR3 DNA reads TGTGCCAGCAGTGGCGGGACAGGGGGGACCTTGATGCGGCTGTTTTTT.

The chain couples TRBV6-5 to TRBJ1-2; 8 nucleotides line up with TRBD1. This CDR3 spans 15 amino acids. The germline V gene encodes CDR1 MNHEY and CDR2 SVGAGI. Losses at the gene ends were 7 bases for V and 4 bases for J; bases not matched to a gene: 11. The CDR3 nucleotides are TGTGCCAGCAAGATCGGACAGGGAGGAATCTATGGCTACACCTTC. Encoded protein: CASKIGQGGIYGYTF.

V gene TRBV2 combines with J gene TRBJ2-2, with D possibly TRBD2 on 5 matching bases. The CDR3 has 15 amino acids. The germline CDR1 and CDR2 sequences are SNHLY and FYNNEI. Trimming removed 1 base at V and 4 bases at J, with 10 bases between. The CDR3 DNA reads as TGTGCCAGCAGTGAAGGGCTAGCTATCACCGGGGAGCTGTTTTTT. Amino acids: CASSEGLAITGELFF.

The genes are TRBV7-6 and TRBJ2-1; 14 bases map to TRBD2. V shed 2 bases, J shed 1 base, and the junction held 7 bases outside the gene matches. Germline lookup yields CDR1 SGHVS and CDR2 FNYEAQ. CDR3 length: 19 residues. CDR3 in amino acids: CASSLKGTSGSLSYNEQFF. The CDR3 DNA sequence: TGTGCCAGCAGCTTAAAGGGGACTAGCGGGAGTCTTTCCTACAATGAGCAGTTCTTC. Full variable domain (missing parts from reference TRBV7-6 and TRBJ2-1): GAGVSQSPRYKVTKRGQDVALRCDPISGHVSLYWYRQALGQGPEFLTYFNYEAQQDKSGLPNDRFSAERPEGSISTLTIQRTEQRDSAMYRCASSLKGTSGSLSYNEQFFGPGTRLTVL.

This chain connects TRBV29-1 to TRBJ1-1, with 10 bases lining up with TRBD1. The CDR3 is 13 amino acids. Unmatched junction bases numbered 5, after V lost 2 bases and J lost 8 bases. Germline V lookup: CDR1 SQVTM, CDR2 ANQGSEA. The CDR3 loop reads CSVEPRTGGEAFF. The CDR3 region has the DNA TGCAGCGTTGAACCCCGGACAGGGGGGGAAGCTTTCTTT.

The chain links TRBV9 to TRBJ1-5; tentative D call: TRBD1 (6 bases). Germline V lookup: CDR1 SGDLS, CDR2 YYNGEE. The V and J ends lost 4 bases and 2 bases respectively, with 13 bases between them. The CDR3 consists of 15 residues. The CDR3 loop reads CASSPQGNGNQPQHF. DNA for the CDR3: TGTGCCAGCAGCCCCCAGGGGAACGGCAATCAGCCCCAGCATTTT.

The CDR3 DNA reads as TGTGCCACCAGCAGAGATTCCAGCGGGAGGGCCTACGAGCAGTACTTC. Translating gives CATSRDSSGRAYEQYF. The J gene is TRBJ2-7, the V gene TRBV15, with TRBD2 matching over 10 bases. This CDR3 has 16 amino acids. V lost 0 bases to trimming and J lost 2 bases; unmatched junction nucleotides: 4. Per germline, CDR1 LNHNV and CDR2 YYDKDF (reference sequence). The full variable domain, its missing parts supplied by reference TRBV15 and TRBJ2-7, is DAMVIQNPRYQVTQFGKPVTLSCSQTLNHNVMYWYQQKSSQAPKLLFHYYDKDFNNEADTPDNFQSRRPNTSFCFLDIRSPGLGDTAMYLCATSRDSSGRAYEQYFGPGTRLTVT.

This chain links TRBV2 with TRBJ1-5, with D perhaps TRBD1 (6 bases). The CDR3 length is 14 residues. The germline CDR1 and CDR2 sequences are SNHLY and FYNNEI. V was pared by 7 bases and J by 4 bases, with 14 bases between. CDR3 DNA: TGTGCCAGCACAATTCTACAGGGAAATCAGCCCCAGCATTTT. It encodes CASTILQGNQPQHF.

This chain connects TRBV19 to TRBJ1-1; D is perhaps TRBD1 (5 bases). Germline V gene lookup returns CDR1 LNHDA and CDR2 SQIVND (reference sequence). CDR3 length: 15 residues. Trimming removed 2 bases from V and 4 bases from J, with 14 bases in between. For the CDR3, the DNA is TGTGCCAGTAGTATAAATCAGGGATCGGGCACTGAAGCTTTCTTT. It translates to CASSINQGSGTEAFF.

This chain uses TRBV6-1 with TRBJ2-1; TRBD2 is a possible D gene (6 bases). The CDR3 is 13 amino acids. Germline V gene sequence: CDR1 MNHNS, CDR2 SASEGT. The germline V and J ends were trimmed by 1 base and 15 bases, with 16 bases remaining between them. The chain's CDR3 is CASSEGDGRKGFF. Here the CDR3 DNA reads TGTGCCAGCAGTGAAGGGGACGGGAGAAAGGGGTTCTTC.

The chain employs TRBV7-3 and TRBJ2-1; TRBD2 aligns across 8 bases. The CDR3 consists of 16 residues. Germline lookup yields CDR1 SGHTA and CDR2 FQGTGA. V shed 5 bases and J 9 bases; nucleotides not matched to a gene: 15. CDR3 DNA sequence: TGTGCCAGCAGCCAAGCCCCTGGGACTAGTCTCGGTGAGCAGTTCTTC. Amino acids: CASSQAPGTSLGEQFF.